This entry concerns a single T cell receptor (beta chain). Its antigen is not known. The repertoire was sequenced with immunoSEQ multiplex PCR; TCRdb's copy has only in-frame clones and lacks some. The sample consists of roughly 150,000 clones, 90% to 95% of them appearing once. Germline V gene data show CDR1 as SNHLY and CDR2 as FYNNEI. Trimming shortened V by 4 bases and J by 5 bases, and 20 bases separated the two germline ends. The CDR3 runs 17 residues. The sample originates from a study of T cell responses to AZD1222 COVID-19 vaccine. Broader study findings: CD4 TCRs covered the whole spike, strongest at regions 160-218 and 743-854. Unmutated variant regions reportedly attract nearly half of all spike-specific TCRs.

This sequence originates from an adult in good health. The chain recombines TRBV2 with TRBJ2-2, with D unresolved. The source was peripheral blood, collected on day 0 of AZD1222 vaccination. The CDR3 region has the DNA TGTGCCAGCAGTGGGGCGAGGAATTACTACTCTACCGGGGAGCTGTTTTTT. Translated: CASSGARNYYSTGELFF.